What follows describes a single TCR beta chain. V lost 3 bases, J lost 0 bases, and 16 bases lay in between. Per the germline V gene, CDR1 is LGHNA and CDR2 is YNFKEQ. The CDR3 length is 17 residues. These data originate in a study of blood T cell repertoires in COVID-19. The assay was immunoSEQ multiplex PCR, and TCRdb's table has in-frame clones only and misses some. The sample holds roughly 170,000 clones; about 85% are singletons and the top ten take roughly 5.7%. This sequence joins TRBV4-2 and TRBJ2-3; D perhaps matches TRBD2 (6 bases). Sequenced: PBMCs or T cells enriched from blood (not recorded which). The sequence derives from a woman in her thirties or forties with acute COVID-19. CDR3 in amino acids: CASSQTTSIISTDTQYF. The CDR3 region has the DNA TGTGCCAGCAGCCAGACGACTAGTATCATCAGCACAGATACGCAGTATTTT.